These 27 T cell receptor beta chains came from one sample sequenced in a study of blood T cells in healthy people across ages. Primed by a sample-barcoded 5' primer and a J-beta primer mix, a second PCR proceeded for about 7 to 11 cycles. Each CDR3 protein is one row after TCRdb ran MiXCR on the 5' RACE reads. Here the sample spans around 2 million distinct CDR3 sequences, approximately 40% being singletons. Sequenced input: blood. Every receptor here comes from a human donor in good health.

The chain uses TRBV20-1 and TRBJ1-2; TRBD1 is a possible D gene (5 bases). Germline-derived CDR1 and CDR2 are DFQATT and SNEGSKA (reference sequence). This CDR3 contains 10 residues. V was clipped by 6 bases and J by 10 bases, with 12 bases between them. CDR3: CSAGLAVYTF. The CDR3 DNA sequence: TGCAGTGCGGGACTCGCGGTCTACACCTTC.

This chain uses TRBV5-1 with TRBJ1-1, with a possible D match to TRBD1 (5 bases). Germline V lookup: CDR1 SGHRS, CDR2 YFSETQ. The ends were cut back, 6 bases at V and 8 bases at J, with 14 bases in the middle. The length of the CDR3 is 12 residues. This chain's CDR3 is CASKQDDREAFF. The CDR3 DNA sequence: TGCGCCAGCAAACAAGATGACAGAGAAGCTTTCTTT.

CDR3 nucleotide sequence: TGTGCCAGCAGTTGGAGGGGAAATGAGCAGTTCTTC. It is translated as CASSWRGNEQFF. This chain connects TRBV12-3 or TRBV12-4 to TRBJ2-1; D may be TRBD2 (6 bases). This CDR3 region has 12 residues. V dropped 4 bases and J dropped 7 bases, with 8 bases sitting between them.

In its sample, this clonotype was seen a few times. V gene TRBV7-8 combines with J gene TRBJ2-5, with 9 bases fitting TRBD1. The junction had 12 bases not matched to a gene; V was cut back by 5 bases and J by 5 bases. In germline, CDR1 is SGHVS, CDR2 FQNEAQ. This CDR3 spans 16 amino acids. The CDR3 nucleotides are TGTGCCAGCAGCGAGACCTCGGGACAGGGTTGGGAGACCCAGTACTTC. Translating gives CASSETSGQGWETQYF.

The chain carries TRBV25-1 and TRBJ2-5, with 9 nucleotides matching TRBD1. CDR3 size: 16 residues. V lost 2 bases and J lost 5; bases outside the gene matches: 9. Germline CDR1 MGHDK, CDR2 SYGVNS. For the CDR3, the DNA is TGTGCCAGCAGTGAACTAGGGACAGGGTTGTCGGAGACCCAGTACTTC. Its translation: CASSELGTGLSETQYF. The full variable domain, with the rest looked up from reference TRBV25-1 and TRBJ2-5, is EADIYQTPRYLVIGTGKKITLECSQTMGHDKMYWYQQDPGMELHLIHYSYGVNSTEKGDLSSESTVSRIRTEHFPLTLESARPSHTSQYLCASSELGTGLSETQYFGPGTRLLVL.

The genes are TRBV10-3 and TRBJ1-1, with 10 bases aligning to TRBD1. V gave up 4 bases and J gave up 6 bases; unmatched junction bases: 2. The CDR3 covers 13 residues. CDR1 and CDR2 from the germline V gene are ENHRY and SYGVKD. The CDR3 here is CAISGGQGAEAFF. In DNA, the CDR3 is TGTGCCATCAGTGGCGGACAGGGGGCTGAAGCTTTCTTT.

With regard to this clonotype: Given a much more abundant clone one base away, this may be a read error. V gene TRBV7-9 combines with J gene TRBJ2-4; 8 nucleotides match TRBD1. The DNA end is a closer match to TRBJ2-7, so the J assignment may be wrong. CDR3 length: 15 amino acids. CDR1 is SEHNR, CDR2 FQNEAQ, per germline (reference sequence). CDR3 region: CASRFTGTGSYEQYF. CDR3 bases: TGTGCCAGCAGATTCACCGGGACAGGCTCCTACGAGCAGTACTTC.

Many counts were recorded for this clonotype. The V and J genes are TRBV20-1 and TRBJ2-5; unclear D gene. CDR1 is DFQATT, CDR2 SNEGSKA, per germline (reference sequence). The CDR3 covers 13 residues. Trimming removed 3 bases from V and 2 bases from J, with 10 bases in between. This chain's CDR3 is CSARLTVQETQYF. In nucleotides, the CDR3 is TGCAGTGCTAGGCTCACAGTTCAAGAGACCCAGTACTTC.

This clonotype was picked up a small number of times. This chain connects TRBV20-1 to TRBJ2-5, with 7 bases lining up with TRBD2. Looked up from germline, CDR1 is DFQATT and CDR2 is SNEGSKA (reference sequence). The V gene end was trimmed by 4 bases and the J gene end by 3 bases; junction bases not matched to a gene: 8. The CDR3 has 14 residues. CDR3 coding DNA: TGCAGTGCTAATTTCGGGCTAGCGGAAGAGACCCAGTACTTC. Translated, it gives CSANFGLAEETQYF.

Points on this clonotype: A read error is possible here, since a much larger clone lies one base away. The CDR3 carries no conserved terminal phenylalanine or tryptophan, so it likely arises from a read error. The chain recombines TRBV5-1 with TRBJ1-6; TRBD1 might be the D (5 bases). CDR3 length: 14 residues. Germline V lookup: CDR1 SGHRS, CDR2 YFSETQ. V was shortened by 0 bases and J by 7 bases, with 8 bases between the two germline ends. As DNA, the CDR3 is TGCGCCAGCAGCTTGGACAGGCTCAATTCACCCCTCCACTGT. Translation gives CASSLDRLNSPLHC.

This clonotype was detected only once. At one end, the junction sequence differs from germline, possibly due to a read error. The V call is TRBV9, the J call TRBJ2-1; either TRBD1 or TRBD2 may fit D (6 bases each). The CDR3 is made up of 16 amino acids. Germline V lookup: CDR1 SGDLS, CDR2 YYNGEE. The CDR3 DNA reads TGTGCCGGCAGCGTAGGGGGGTCCAGCTCCTACAATGAGCAGTTCTTC. This sequence encodes CAGSVGGSSSYNEQFF.

The chain joins TRBV18 to TRBJ2-3; 9 bases are a match to TRBD1. Trimming took 3 bases from V and 6 from J; bases not matched to a gene: 7. Germline V gives CDR1 KGHSH, CDR2 LQKENI. The CDR3 has 15 residues. CDR3 bases: TGTGCCAGCTCACCCCGGGACAGGGTCGAGGATACGCAGTATTTT. Translation: CASSPRDRVEDTQYF.

This clonotype was detected only a few times. The chain links TRBV15 to TRBJ2-7; 10 positions agree with TRBD1. Losses at the gene ends were 1 base for V and 5 bases for J; bases not matched to a gene: 8. Germline CDR1 is LNHNV and CDR2 is YYDKDF (reference sequence). The CDR3 extends over 16 amino acids. CDR3 nucleotides: TGTGCCACCAGCAGAGGAGACAGGGGGCTATTCCACGAGCAGTACTTC. Its protein is CATSRGDRGLFHEQYF.

The chain recombines TRBV20-1 with TRBJ2-7; 9 bases agree with TRBD2. There are 14 residues in the CDR3. With 7 bases clipped from V and 2 bases from J, the junction kept 9 bases outside the gene matches. Per the germline V gene, CDR1 is DFQATT and CDR2 is SNEGSKA (reference sequence). Here the CDR3 reads CSGLRSGGPYEQYF. CDR3 in DNA: TGCAGTGGTTTAAGGAGCGGGGGGCCCTACGAGCAGTACTTC.

V is TRBV28 and J is TRBJ1-1, with D maybe TRBD1 (5 bases). V was pared by 6 bases and J by 0 bases, with 14 bases between. Germline V lookup: CDR1 MDHEN, CDR2 SYDVKM. The CDR3 is made up of 15 amino acids. The CDR3 here is CASRQTGTVNTEAFF. In DNA, the CDR3 is TGTGCCAGCAGGCAAACCGGGACGGTGAACACTGAAGCTTTCTTT.

In its sample, this clonotype was seen a few times. The chain links TRBV20-1 to TRBJ1-2; D may be TRBD1 (5 bases). V was pared by 1 base and J by 8 bases, with 17 bases between. This CDR3 is built from 14 residues. CDR1 DFQATT and CDR2 SNEGSKA come from the germline V gene (reference sequence). CDR3 DNA sequence: TGCAGTGCTAGAGTGGGACTCACAAATGGGGGCTACACCTTC. This sequence encodes CSARVGLTNGGYTF.

This clonotype was recorded once. This sequence joins TRBV9 and TRBJ2-7, with D possibly being TRBD1 or TRBD2 (5 bases each). The germline V gene has CDR1 SGDLS and CDR2 YYNGEE. V was clipped by 0 bases and J by 6 bases, with 13 bases between them. This CDR3 is built from 14 residues. CDR3 in amino acids: CASSVDGGMSEQYF. CDR3 coding DNA: TGTGCCAGCAGCGTAGATGGGGGAATGAGCGAGCAGTACTTC.

The chain combines TRBV20-1 with TRBJ1-2; D may be TRBD1 (6 bases). With 0 bases removed from V and 7 bases from J, the gap between germline ends came to 24 bases. The germline V gene encodes CDR1 DFQATT and CDR2 SNEGSKA (reference sequence). CDR3 length equals 17 residues. The CDR3 DNA reads as TGCAGTGCTAGAGATCAAGGGGTGTGGGGGCGCGGGTCTGGCTACACCTTC. It yields the protein CSARDQGVWGRGSGYTF.

This clonotype was seen a handful of times. The chain carries TRBV5-4 and TRBJ1-6; D uncertain. Germline V CDR1 and CDR2: SGHNT, YYREEE (reference sequence). V lost 0 bases to trimming and J lost 8 bases, with 15 bases between them. The CDR3 is 16 amino acids. The CDR3 DNA reads TGTGCCAGCAGCTTGGTAGCTGAGAAAAGGGATTCACCCCTCCACTTT. It yields the protein CASSLVAEKRDSPLHF.

The chain is built from TRBV5-1 and TRBJ2-5; D ambiguous. The J call may be wrong; the DNA end is better matched by TRBJ2-1. Germline V gene data show CDR1 as SGHRS and CDR2 as YFSETQ. The CDR3 contains 12 residues. CDR3 sequence (DNA): TGCGCCAGCAGCTTGTCACAAGAGACCCAGTTCTTC. This sequence encodes CASSLSQETQFF.

The chain links TRBV29-1 to TRBJ2-2, with D possibly TRBD1 on 6 matching bases. The CDR3 covers 16 residues. Germline-derived CDR1 and CDR2 are SQVTM and ANQGSEA. V lost 0 bases and J 3 bases, leaving 14 bases between the germline ends. The DNA of the CDR3 is TGCAGCGTTGAAGAGATCCGGGACAAAGACACCGGGGAGCTGTTTTTT. Translating gives CSVEEIRDKDTGELFF.

The CDR3 DNA reads as TGTGCCAGCAGTACGCGACAGGTCGAGACCCAGTACTTC. Protein product: CASSTRQVETQYF. V usage is TRBV12-3 or TRBV12-4 and J usage is TRBJ2-7; the D gene is possibly TRBD1 (6 bases). The J call may be wrong; the DNA end is better matched by TRBJ2-5. The CDR3 length is 13 residues.

The chain couples TRBV12-3 or TRBV12-4 to TRBJ1-6; D gene uncertain. This CDR3 region has 12 residues. V lost 7 bases, J lost 13 bases, and 14 bases lay in between. In DNA form, the CDR3 reads TGTGCCAGCACCCTTAGTTGGCAGCCCCTCCACTTT. Amino acid sequence: CASTLSWQPLHF.

This CDR3 is CASSLVHLAGGNNEQFF. The DNA of the CDR3 is TGTGCCAGCAGCTTAGTTCATCTGGCGGGGGGGAACAATGAGCAGTTCTTC. The J gene is TRBJ2-1, the V gene TRBV7-2, with 9 bases aligning to TRBD2. With 1 base clipped from V and 5 bases from J, the junction kept 9 bases outside the gene matches. Germline V gives CDR1 SGHTA, CDR2 FQGNSA. CDR3 length equals 17 residues.

The chain combines TRBV9 with TRBJ2-1; a possible D gene is TRBD1 (5 bases). The V end lost 7 bases, the J end lost 6 bases, and 14 bases lay between the germline ends. Germline-derived CDR1 and CDR2 are SGDLS and YYNGEE. The CDR3 is made up of 13 amino acids. The CDR3 protein is CASGALACNEQFF. The DNA of the CDR3 is TGTGCCAGCGGGGCTTTGGCCTGCAATGAGCAGTTCTTC.

The chain carries TRBV5-1 and TRBJ2-7; 7 positions agree with TRBD1. Germline assignment: CDR1 SGHRS and CDR2 YFSETQ. The CDR3 length is 14 residues. V shed 9 bases, J shed 3 bases, and the junction held 12 bases outside the gene matches. CDR3: CANPTGTEGYEQYF. For the CDR3, the DNA is TGCGCCAACCCGACCGGGACAGAAGGCTACGAGCAGTACTTC.

V and J are TRBV15 and TRBJ1-2; D uncertain. V was clipped by 0 bases and J by 7 bases, with 12 bases between them. The CDR3 length is 14 residues. In germline, CDR1 is LNHNV, CDR2 YYDKDF (reference sequence). CDR3 region: CATSRDPRNSGYTF. The CDR3 DNA reads TGTGCCACCAGCAGAGATCCCAGGAACAGTGGCTACACCTTC.